Sequencing of this T cell receptor (beta chain) was carried out in a study of beta chain features in type 1 diabetes. Background on the study: Across the samples, approximately 98,000,000 sorted cells were examined in total.

To note about this clone: The target antigen is unknown.

Findings and caveats of the study: A moderate, significant TCRB CDR3 shortening appeared in type 1 diabetes across four CD4+ subsets.

The V and J ends lost 4 bases and 2 bases, in that order; junction bases with no gene match: 4. The germline V gene has CDR1 KGHSH and CDR2 LQKENI. CDR3 length equals 14 residues. The investigators reverse transcribed all of the isolated RNA, so they sequenced expressed TCRB transcripts. Measured with immunoSEQ multiplex PCR; TCRdb has only the in-frame clones, and not every one. The sample lists roughly 300,000 clones, more than 13% occurring once. The sequence derives from a man under 40 with type 1 diabetes. Sequenced: naive CD4+ T cells from blood. This chain links TRBV18 with TRBJ1-1; 7 bases are a match to TRBD1. This CDR3 is CASSHGTANTEAFF. The CDR3, as DNA: TGTGCCAGCTCACACGGGACAGCAAACACTGAAGCTTTCTTT.